Below are 24 T cell receptor beta chains sequenced from a single sample in a study of T cells in Graves' hyperthyroidism and ophthalmopathy. RNA transcripts served as the template for amplifying TCR beta CDR3 regions. The TCR CDR3 first-round RT-PCR relied on the HTBI primer set. TCRdb reprocessed the multiplex PCR reads with MiXCR, giving one entry per CDR3 protein. Among roughly 170,000 distinct CDR3 sequences, about a sixth were seen once, and the ten largest hold around 27%. The material sequenced was blood. The receptors here all came from a woman between 50 and 59 years old with Graves' hyperthyroidism.

CDR3 in amino acids: CASSTRGAGGLAKNIQYF. In nucleotides, the CDR3 is TGTGCCAGCAGCACACGGGGGGCGGGAGGGCTAGCCAAAAACATTCAGTACTTC. This rearrangement joins TRBV7-9 to TRBJ2-4; the match to TRBD2 covers 9 bases. CDR1 SEHNR and CDR2 FQNEAQ come from the germline V gene (reference sequence). J gave up 0 bases and V 5 bases, and 11 bases lay outside the gene matches. The CDR3 has 18 amino acids.

By proportion, this clonotype is medium-sized. One end of the junction varies from germline; a read error may be responsible. CDR3: CASSLVGTEAFF. CDR3 sequence (DNA): TGTGCCAGCAGCTTAGTGGGGACTGAAGCTTTCTTT. The chain is built from TRBV5-1 and TRBJ1-1; D gene ambiguous. In germline, CDR1 is SGHRS, CDR2 YFSETQ. The CDR3 sequence is 12 residues long.

There are a few counts of this clonotype. This sequence may be a read error, since a much larger clone differs from it by one base. The genes are TRBV10-2 and TRBJ2-7; 9 bases line up with TRBD1. This CDR3 region has 15 residues. The germline V gene has CDR1 WSHSY and CDR2 SAAADI. The CDR3 spells CASSEVPGQGYGQYF. The DNA of the CDR3 is TGCGCCAGCAGTGAGGTACCGGGACAGGGCTACGGGCAGTACTTC.

This clonotype has a count of ten or more. CDR3 amino acids: CASSFPTYEQYF. The CDR3 coding sequence is TGTGCCAGCAGCTTCCCCACCTACGAGCAGTACTTC. The rearrangement uses TRBV6-1 and TRBJ2-7; D is ambiguous. The CDR3 length is 12 residues. Germline V gene sequence: CDR1 MNHNS, CDR2 SASEGT. The V end was cut by 6 bases, the J end by 2 bases, with 8 bases between.

This clonotype showed up many times. The gene calls are TRBV6-5 and TRBJ1-1; D not certain. The CDR3 contains 12 residues. Deletions cut 0 bases from V and 1 base from J, with 0 bases between. Germline V gene data show CDR1 as MNHEY and CDR2 as SVGAGI. The CDR3 nucleotides read TGTGCCAGCAGTTACTCGAACACTGAAGCTTTCTTT. This encodes CASSYSNTEAFF.

This clonotype has at least ten counts. V is TRBV19 and J is TRBJ2-5; a weak D match, TRBD2 (5 bases). Germline-derived CDR1 and CDR2 are LNHDA and SQIVND (reference sequence). V lost 5 bases to trimming and J lost 5 bases, with 15 bases between them. The CDR3 spans 14 residues. The CDR3 DNA is TGTGCCAGTAGTGTGCTAGCATCGGCGGAGACCCAGTACTTC. Encoded protein: CASSVLASAETQYF.

Ten or more counts support this clonotype. J is TRBJ1-2 and V is TRBV6-6; the D is unclear. The germline V gene encodes CDR1 MNHNY and CDR2 SVGAGI (reference sequence). This CDR3 spans 14 amino acids. V was shortened by 0 bases and J by 10 bases, with 15 bases between the two germline ends. CDR3 sequence reads: CASSYSGSVRSYTF. CDR3 sequence (DNA): TGTGCCAGCAGTTACTCAGGGTCTGTACGCTCCTACACCTTC.

The chain joins TRBV30 to TRBJ1-5, with TRBD1 matching 12 bases. The CDR3 runs to 16 residues. The germline CDR1 and CDR2 sequences are GTSNPN and SVGIG (reference sequence). V lost 3 bases and J lost 3; bases outside the gene matches: 6. This CDR3 reads CAWSPMGQGANQPQHF. The CDR3 coding sequence is TGTGCCTGGAGCCCCATGGGACAGGGGGCCAATCAGCCCCAGCATTTT.

This clonotype showed up many times. The gene calls are TRBV6-2 or TRBV6-3 and TRBJ1-2; 12 bases are a match to TRBD1. The CDR3 runs to 15 residues. J lost 8 bases, V lost 5 bases, and 9 bases had no gene match. Germline CDR1 reads MNHEY; CDR2 reads SVGEGT. In DNA form, the CDR3 reads TGTGCCAGCAGTAAACCGGGACAGGGGGCAGGAGGCTACACCTTC. It yields the protein CASSKPGQGAGGYTF.

This clonotype showed up many times. CDR3 DNA: TGCAGTGCTTCTCCCGGGACGGGATCCTACGAGCAGTACTTC. It encodes CSASPGTGSYEQYF. The chain links TRBV20-1 to TRBJ2-7, with D possibly called TRBD1 or TRBD2 (5 bases each). CDR3 length: 14 amino acids. V was pared by 5 bases and J by 1 base, with 15 bases between. Germline V gene data show CDR1 as DFQATT and CDR2 as SNEGSKA (reference sequence).

This clonotype was seen ten or more times. The V and J genes are TRBV28 and TRBJ2-5; 7 positions match TRBD2. CDR1 MDHEN and CDR2 SYDVKM come from the germline V gene. V was pared by 6 bases and J by 0 bases, with 10 bases of the junction left unmatched. The CDR3 runs 16 residues. Here the CDR3 reads CASSPRGGGYQETQYF. CDR3 bases: TGTGCCAGCAGCCCCCGCGGGGGTGGGTACCAAGAGACCCAGTACTTC.

In its sample, this clonotype was seen many times. The gene calls are TRBV2 and TRBJ1-5; D unclear. The CDR3 contains 17 residues. The germline V gene encodes CDR1 SNHLY and CDR2 FYNNEI. Trimming removed 6 bases at V and 5 bases at J, with 23 bases between. The CDR3 DNA reads TGTGCCAGCAGATTCCTTAGGGCCCCAATGAGTGATCAGCCCCAGCATTTT. Its translation: CASRFLRAPMSDQPQHF.

This clonotype was found many times. The gene calls are TRBV20-1 and TRBJ1-1; possible D gene TRBD1, 6 bases. The CDR3 loop spans 13 amino acids. With 7 bases removed from V and 0 bases from J, the gap between germline ends came to 12 bases. CDR1 is DFQATT and CDR2 is SNEGSKA in the germline V gene (reference sequence). This CDR3 is CSVRTAMNTEAFF. The DNA for the CDR3 is TGCAGTGTAAGGACAGCTATGAACACTGAAGCTTTCTTT.

This clonotype has a count of ten or more. The chain is built from TRBV28 and TRBJ1-6, with 8 bases aligning to TRBD1. The CDR3 has 15 amino acids. After removal of 5 bases from V and 8 bases from J, the junction contained 8 bases not matched to a gene. Germline V gene sequence: CDR1 MDHEN, CDR2 SYDVKM. The CDR3 DNA reads as TGTGCCAGCAGTCTACTTAGGACAGGGTATTCACCCCTCCACTTT. It specifies CASSLLRTGYSPLHF. Full variable domain (rest looked up from reference TRBV28 and TRBJ1-6): DVKVTQSSRYLVKRTGEKVFLECVQDMDHENMFWYRQDPGLGLRLIYFSYDVKMKEKGDIPEGYSVSREKKERFSLILESASTNQTSMYLCASSLLRTGYSPLHFGNGTRLTVT.

This clonotype was seen repeatedly, ten times or more. This rearrangement joins TRBV2 to TRBJ2-3; unclear D gene. Trimming removed 4 bases at V and 4 bases at J, with 12 bases between. This CDR3 spans 14 amino acids. Germline CDR1 and CDR2: SNHLY and FYNNEI. CDR3 in DNA: TGTGCCAGCAGTGGTCGATCCCCGGCAGATACGCAGTATTTT. It encodes CASSGRSPADTQYF.

Ten or more counts support this clonotype. The chain has TRBV18 and TRBJ1-5; the match to TRBD1 covers 7 bases. CDR3 length: 13 amino acids. V shed 4 bases, J shed 7 bases, and the junction held 4 bases outside the gene matches. Germline CDR1 is KGHSH and CDR2 is LQKENI. CDR3 nucleotides: TGTGCCAGCTCACGGGACAGTGCACAGCCCCAGCATTTT. As protein: CASSRDSAQPQHF. The complete variable domain, with remaining parts taken from reference TRBV18 and TRBJ1-5, reads NAGVMQNPRHLVRRRGQEARLRCSPMKGHSHVYWYRQLPEEGLKFMVYLQKENIIDESGMPKERFSAEFPKEGPSILRIQQVVRGDSAAYFCASSRDSAQPQHFGDGTRLSIL.

This clonotype was seen ten or more times. The chain is built from TRBV5-1 and TRBJ2-7, with 10 bases aligning to TRBD2. The CDR3 is made up of 14 amino acids. V lost 4 bases to trimming and J lost 4 bases; unmatched junction nucleotides: 5. Germline V gene data show CDR1 as SGHRS and CDR2 as YFSETQ. Written as DNA, the CDR3 is TGCGCCAGCAGCGTGTCGGGACTAGCGTACGAGCAGTACTTC. It encodes CASSVSGLAYEQYF.

The chain links TRBV18 to TRBJ2-7; D not certain. The CDR3 sequence is 12 residues long. Trimming took off 6 bases at V and 6 bases at J, with 12 bases between the two ends. Germline CDR1 reads KGHSH; CDR2 reads LQKENI. The CDR3 here is CASSYKASEQYF. The CDR3 nucleotides read TGTGCCAGCTCGTACAAGGCTAGCGAGCAGTACTTC. The whole variable domain, remainder taken from reference TRBV18 and TRBJ2-7, is NAGVMQNPRHLVRRRGQEARLRCSPMKGHSHVYWYRQLPEEGLKFMVYLQKENIIDESGMPKERFSAEFPKEGPSILRIQQVVRGDSAAYFCASSYKASEQYFGPGTRLTVT.

In this sample, this clonotype turned up many times. The J gene is TRBJ1-2, the V gene TRBV20-1; D call uncertain. Trimming took 0 bases from V and 1 from J, leaving 12 bases between them. The CDR3 is 15 residues long. CDR1 is DFQATT and CDR2 is SNEGSKA in the germline V gene (reference sequence). The CDR3 sequence is CSARDVGSINYGYTF. Here the CDR3 DNA reads TGCAGTGCTAGAGATGTAGGCTCGATTAACTATGGCTACACCTTC.

This clonotype was counted at least ten times. The V call is TRBV6-2 or TRBV6-3, the J call TRBJ1-2; D unclear. Trimming took off 0 bases at V and 2 bases at J, with 4 bases between the two ends. Germline V gives CDR1 MNHEY, CDR2 SVGEGT. The CDR3 extends over 13 amino acids. Written as DNA, the CDR3 is TGTGCCAGCAGTTACTCGGACAACTATGGCTACACCTTC. It is translated as CASSYSDNYGYTF.

This clonotype was counted many times. J is TRBJ1-5 and V is TRBV5-8; tentatively, D is TRBD1 (6 bases). This CDR3 has 17 amino acids. The V gene's germline CDR1 is SGHTS and CDR2 YDEGEE. The V end was cut by 5 bases, the J end by 1 base, with 19 bases between. CDR3 amino acids: CASRPFGGARSNQPQHF. As DNA, the CDR3 is TGTGCCAGCAGACCATTCGGGGGGGCGCGCAGCAATCAGCCCCAGCATTTT.

This clonotype was detected many times. The chain recombines TRBV2 with TRBJ1-5; D is unclear. This CDR3 has 14 amino acids. Germline V gene lookup returns CDR1 SNHLY and CDR2 FYNNEI. The V and J ends lost 5 bases and 3 bases respectively, with 11 bases between them. CDR3 bases: TGTGCCAGCAGTCAACGCAGTACCAATCAGCCCCAGCATTTT. Amino acids: CASSQRSTNQPQHF.

In the case of this clonotype: One end of the junction fails to match germline, which may point to a read error. J is TRBJ2-6 and V is TRBV4-2; weak D call: TRBD2 (5 bases). The germline CDR1 and CDR2 sequences are LGHNA and YNFKEQ. This CDR3 comprises 16 residues. The CDR3 is CVSSPVAGGGANVLTF. The DNA of the CDR3 is TGTGTCAGCAGCCCCGTTGCGGGCGGTGGGGCCAACGTCCTGACTTTC.

This sequence joins TRBV19 and TRBJ1-1, with D uncertain. There are 13 residues in the CDR3. The V gene lost 6 bases and the J gene lost 5 bases, with 13 bases spanning the gap. Germline V CDR1 and CDR2: LNHDA, SQIVND (reference sequence). This chain's CDR3 is CASRRVSGTEAFF. The CDR3 DNA reads as TGTGCCAGTAGACGGGTTTCTGGGACTGAAGCTTTCTTT.